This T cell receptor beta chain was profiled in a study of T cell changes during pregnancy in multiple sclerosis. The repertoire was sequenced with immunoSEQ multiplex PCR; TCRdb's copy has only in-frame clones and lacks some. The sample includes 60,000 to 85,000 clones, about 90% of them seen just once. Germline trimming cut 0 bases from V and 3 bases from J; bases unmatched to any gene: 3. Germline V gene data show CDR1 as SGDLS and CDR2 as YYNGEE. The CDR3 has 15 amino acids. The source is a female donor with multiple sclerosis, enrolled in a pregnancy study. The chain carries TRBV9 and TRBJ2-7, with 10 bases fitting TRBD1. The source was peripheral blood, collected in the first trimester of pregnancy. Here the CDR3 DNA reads TGTGCCAGCAGCGTAGGTGGGACAGGGGACTACGAGCAGTACTTC. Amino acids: CASSVGGTGDYEQYF.